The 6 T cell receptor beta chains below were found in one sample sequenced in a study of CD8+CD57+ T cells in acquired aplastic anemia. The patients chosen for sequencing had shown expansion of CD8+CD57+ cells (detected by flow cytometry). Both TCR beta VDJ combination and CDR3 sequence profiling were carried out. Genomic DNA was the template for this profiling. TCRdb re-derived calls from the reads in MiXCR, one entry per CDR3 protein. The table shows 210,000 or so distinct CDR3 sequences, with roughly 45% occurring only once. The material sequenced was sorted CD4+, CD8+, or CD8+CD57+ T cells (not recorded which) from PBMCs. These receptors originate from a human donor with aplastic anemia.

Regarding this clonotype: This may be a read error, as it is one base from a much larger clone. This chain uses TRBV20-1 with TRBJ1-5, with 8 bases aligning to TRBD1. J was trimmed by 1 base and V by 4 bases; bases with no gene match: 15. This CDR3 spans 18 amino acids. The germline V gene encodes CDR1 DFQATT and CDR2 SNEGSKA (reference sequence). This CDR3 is CSAKVQGGILVSNQPQHF. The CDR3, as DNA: TGCAGTGCTAAGGTACAGGGGGGTATTTTAGTGAGCAATCAGCCCCAGCATTTT.

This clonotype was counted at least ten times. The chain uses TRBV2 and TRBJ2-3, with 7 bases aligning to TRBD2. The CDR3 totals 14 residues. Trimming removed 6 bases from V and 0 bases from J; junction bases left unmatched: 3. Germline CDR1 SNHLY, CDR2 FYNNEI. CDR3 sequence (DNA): TGTGCCAGCAGGGGGCGGGAGAGCACAGATACGCAGTATTTT. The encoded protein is CASRGRESTDTQYF.

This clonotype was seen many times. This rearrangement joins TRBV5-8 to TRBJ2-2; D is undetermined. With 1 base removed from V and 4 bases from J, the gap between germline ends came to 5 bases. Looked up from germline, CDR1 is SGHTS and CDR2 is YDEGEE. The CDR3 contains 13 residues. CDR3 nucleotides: TGTGCCAGCAGCTTGTGGATCACCGGGGAGCTGTTTTTT. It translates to CASSLWITGELFF.

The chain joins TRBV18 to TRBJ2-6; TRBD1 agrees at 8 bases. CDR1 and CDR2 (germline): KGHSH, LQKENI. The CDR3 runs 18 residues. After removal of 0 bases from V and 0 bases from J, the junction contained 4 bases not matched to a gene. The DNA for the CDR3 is TGTGCCAGCTCACCACCGAGGACAGGGAACTCTGGGGCCAACGTCCTGACTTTC. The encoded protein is CASSPPRTGNSGANVLTF.

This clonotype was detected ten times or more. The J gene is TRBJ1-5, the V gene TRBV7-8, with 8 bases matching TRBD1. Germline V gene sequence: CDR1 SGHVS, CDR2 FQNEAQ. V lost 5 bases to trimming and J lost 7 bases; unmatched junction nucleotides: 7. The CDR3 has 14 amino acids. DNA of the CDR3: TGTGCCAGCAGCGCAGACAGGGGAGGCCAGCCCCAGCATTTT. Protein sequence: CASSADRGGQPQHF.

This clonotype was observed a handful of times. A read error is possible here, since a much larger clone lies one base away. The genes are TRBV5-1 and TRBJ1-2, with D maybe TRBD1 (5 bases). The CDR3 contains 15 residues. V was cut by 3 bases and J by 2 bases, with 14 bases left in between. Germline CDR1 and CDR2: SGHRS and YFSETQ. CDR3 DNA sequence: TGCGCCAGCAGCTCCAGACGGGGGGGAAACTATGGCTACACCTTC. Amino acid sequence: CASSSRRGGNYGYTF.